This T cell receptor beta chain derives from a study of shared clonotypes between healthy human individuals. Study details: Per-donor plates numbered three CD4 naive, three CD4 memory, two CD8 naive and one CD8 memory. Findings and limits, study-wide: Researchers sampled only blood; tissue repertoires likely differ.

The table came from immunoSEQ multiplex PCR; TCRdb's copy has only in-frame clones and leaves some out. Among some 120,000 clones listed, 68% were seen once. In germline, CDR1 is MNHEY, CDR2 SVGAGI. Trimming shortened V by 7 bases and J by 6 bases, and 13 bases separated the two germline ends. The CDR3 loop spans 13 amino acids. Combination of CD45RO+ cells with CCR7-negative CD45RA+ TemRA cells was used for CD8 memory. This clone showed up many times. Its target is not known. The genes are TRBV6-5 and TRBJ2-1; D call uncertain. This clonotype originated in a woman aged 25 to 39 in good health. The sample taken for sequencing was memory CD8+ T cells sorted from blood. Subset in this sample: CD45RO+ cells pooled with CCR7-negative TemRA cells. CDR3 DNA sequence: TGTGCCAGCAAGGACCTTTCGGTCAATGAGCAGTTCTTC. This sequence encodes CASKDLSVNEQFF.